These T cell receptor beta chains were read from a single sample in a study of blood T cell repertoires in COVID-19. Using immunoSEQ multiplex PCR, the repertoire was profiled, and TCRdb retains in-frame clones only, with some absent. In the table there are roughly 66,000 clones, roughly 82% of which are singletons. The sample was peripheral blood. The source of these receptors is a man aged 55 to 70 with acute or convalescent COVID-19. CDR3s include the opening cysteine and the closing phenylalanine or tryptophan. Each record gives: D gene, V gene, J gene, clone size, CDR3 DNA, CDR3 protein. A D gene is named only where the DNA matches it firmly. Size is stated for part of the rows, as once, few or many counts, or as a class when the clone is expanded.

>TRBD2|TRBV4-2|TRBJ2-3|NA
TGTGCCAGCACCGAATCGACTAGCGGGGGTTTAGATACGCAGTATTTT
CASTESTSGGLDTQYF
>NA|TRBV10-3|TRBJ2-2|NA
TGTGCCCCACAAAGGGGTCCGAATCCGTTGCTCGGGGAGCTGTTTTTT
CAPQRGPNPLLGELFF
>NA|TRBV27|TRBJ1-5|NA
TGTGCCAGCAGTTTAGCAGGGAGGGATCAGCCCCAGCATTTT
CASSLAGRDQPQHF
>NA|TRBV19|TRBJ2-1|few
TGTGCCAGTAGTCGAAGCGGGCAGGGATCCTACAATGAGCAGTTCTTC
CASSRSGQGSYNEQFF
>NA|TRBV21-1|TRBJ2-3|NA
TGTGCCACCAGTCACCCAAGCAACACAGATACGCAGTATTTT
CATSHPSNTDTQYF
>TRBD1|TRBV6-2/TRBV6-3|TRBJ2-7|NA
TGTGCCAGCAGCTGGACAGGGGGTTACGAGCAGTACTTC
CASSWTGGYEQYF
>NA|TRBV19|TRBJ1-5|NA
TGTGCCAGTAGGGGCGGGAGGAATCAGCCCCAGCATTTT
CASRGGRNQPQHF
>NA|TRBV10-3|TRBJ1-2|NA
TGTGCCATCAGTGAGTCTGCAGGAACAACCAGCGGCTACACCTTC
CAISESAGTTSGYTF
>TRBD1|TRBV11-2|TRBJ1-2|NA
TGTGCCAGCAGCCCCGGGACAGGGAAGGGTGGCTACACCTTC
CASSPGTGKGGYTF
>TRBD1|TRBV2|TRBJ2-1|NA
TGTGCCAGCAGTGTGGACAGGGACTACAATGAGCAGTTCTTC
CASSVDRDYNEQFF
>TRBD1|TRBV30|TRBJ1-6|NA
TGTGCCTGGAAATGGGGACAGGGGAATTCACCCCTCCACTTT
CAWKWGQGNSPLHF
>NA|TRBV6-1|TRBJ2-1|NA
TGTGCCAGCCTTAACTACGGAGGATCCGATGAGCAGTTCTTC
CASLNYGGSDEQFF
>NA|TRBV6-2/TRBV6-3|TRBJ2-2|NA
TGTGCCAGCAGTTATTGGGCCAGCTCGAACACCGGGGAGCTGTTTTTT
CASSYWASSNTGELFF
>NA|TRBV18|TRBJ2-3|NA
TGTGCCAGCTCACCGGACACAAACACAGATACGCAGTATTTT
CASSPDTNTDTQYF
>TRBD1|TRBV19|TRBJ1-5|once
TGTGCCAGTAGTATTAAAACAGGGGTCCACAATCAGCCCCAGCATTTT
CASSIKTGVHNQPQHF
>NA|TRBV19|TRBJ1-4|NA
TGTGCCAGTGGGGCAGGGCTAGCTAATGAAAAACTGTTTTTT
CASGAGLANEKLFF
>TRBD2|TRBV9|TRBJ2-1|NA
TGTGCCAGCAGCGTATCTAGCGGATCCTACAATGAGCAGTTCTTC
CASSVSSGSYNEQFF
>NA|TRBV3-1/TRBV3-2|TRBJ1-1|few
TGTGCCAGCACTCCCGGACATTTGAACACTGAAGCTTTCTTT
CASTPGHLNTEAFF
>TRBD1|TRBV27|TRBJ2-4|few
TGTGCCAGCAGCCTAGGGACAGGGGTCCTAGCCAAAAACATTCAGTACTTC
CASSLGTGVLAKNIQYF
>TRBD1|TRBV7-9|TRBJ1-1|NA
TGTGCCAGCATCGCCAGACAGGGGGGAACTGAAGCTTTCTTT
CASIARQGGTEAFF
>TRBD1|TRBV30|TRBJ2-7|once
TGTGCCTGGAGCGGGACAGACTACGACGAGCAGTACTTC
CAWSGTDYDEQYF
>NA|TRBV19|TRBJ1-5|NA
TGTGCCAGTAGTATATCGGGGGGTGGCAATCAGCCCCAGCATTTT
CASSISGGGNQPQHF
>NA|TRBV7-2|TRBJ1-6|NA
TGTGCCAGCAGGGGTAAGGAACAAGCGAATTCACCCCTCCACTTT
CASRGKEQANSPLHF
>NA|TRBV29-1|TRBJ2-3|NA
TGCAGCGTTGAAACTTCAGATACGCAGTATTTT
CSVETSDTQYF
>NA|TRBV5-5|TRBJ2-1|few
TGTGCCAGCAGCTTGTTGAGGCGGGGACCCTACAATGAGCAGTTCTTC
CASSLLRRGPYNEQFF
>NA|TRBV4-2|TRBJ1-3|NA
TGTGCCAGCAGCCCCCCAGGGGTGGGTGGAAACACCATATATTTT
CASSPPGVGGNTIYF
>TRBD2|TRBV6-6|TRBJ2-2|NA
TGTGCCAGCCCTAAGAAGCGGGGGGCGAACACCGGGGAGCTGTTTTTT
CASPKKRGANTGELFF
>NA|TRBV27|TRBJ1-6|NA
TGTGCCAGCAGTTTATCCGGGGCGGGAGGTTCACCCCTCCACTTT
CASSLSGAGGSPLHF
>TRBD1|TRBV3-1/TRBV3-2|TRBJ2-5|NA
TGTGCCAGCAGCCGAGGACAGGGGCGTCCGGAGACCCAGTACTTC
CASSRGQGRPETQYF
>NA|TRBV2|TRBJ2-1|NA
TGTGCCAGCAGTGGTGAGAACAATGAGCAGTTCTTC
CASSGENNEQFF
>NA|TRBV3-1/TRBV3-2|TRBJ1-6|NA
TGTGCCAGCAGCCAGGCCGCCCCGGGACAACCCCTCCACTTT
CASSQAAPGQPLHF
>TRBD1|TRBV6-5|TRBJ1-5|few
TGTGCCAGCGGAGACAGGGCGAGTCAGCCCCAGCATTTT
CASGDRASQPQHF
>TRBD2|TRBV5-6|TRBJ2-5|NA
TGTGCCAGCAGCGTCGGACTAGCGGGGTACCAAGAGACCCAGTACTTC
CASSVGLAGYQETQYF
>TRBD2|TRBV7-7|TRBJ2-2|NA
TGTGCCAGCAGCTATAGCGGGGGGGCTACCACCGGGGAGCTGTTTTTT
CASSYSGGATTGELFF
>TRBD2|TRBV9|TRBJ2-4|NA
TGTGCCAGCAGCGCGGGACTAGCGGTTCTCGAGAACATTCAGTACTTC
CASSAGLAVLENIQYF
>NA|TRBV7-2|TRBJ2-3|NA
TGTGCCAGCAGACCGACAAAGGGGAGGACAGATACGCAGTATTTT
CASRPTKGRTDTQYF
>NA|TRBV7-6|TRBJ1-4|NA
TGTGCCAGCAGCCAGACGTCCCGAGGGGAAAAACTGTTTTTT
CASSQTSRGEKLFF
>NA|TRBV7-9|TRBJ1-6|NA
TGTGCCAGCAGCTTAGGGGAGGGGTATTCACCCCTCCACTTT
CASSLGEGYSPLHF
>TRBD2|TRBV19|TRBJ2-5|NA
TGTGCCAGTAGTCCGGGACTAATAAGGGAGACCCAGTACTTC
CASSPGLIRETQYF